The 15 T cell receptor beta chains below were found in one sample sequenced in a study of cytomegalovirus exposure and HLA in healthy donors. The PCR used 60 Vbeta and 13 Jbeta primers. Some clones are missing from TCRdb's copy, which holds only in-frame ones; the method was immunoSEQ multiplex PCR. This sample has some 120,000 clones; around three quarters occur once, and the top ten carry 6% to 8%. Sequencing was carried out using PBMCs. These receptors all stem from a woman in her thirties or forties in good health and CMV-seronegative.

The sample holds one count of this clone. The rearrangement joins TRBV6-6 to TRBJ1-2; TRBD1 matches 9 bases. The CDR3 is made up of 15 amino acids. CDR1 MNHNY and CDR2 SVGAGI come from the germline V gene (reference sequence). V trimming: 2 bases; J trimming: 7 bases; junction bases outside the gene matches: 8. CDR3 loop: CASSYTYGTGTGYTF. CDR3 in DNA: TGTGCCAGCAGTTACACCTACGGGACAGGGACTGGCTACACCTTC.

This chain connects TRBV6-1 to TRBJ2-7; D not resolved. Germline loops: CDR1 MNHNS, CDR2 SASEGT. Trimming cost V 5 bases and J 0 bases, with 14 bases left between them. The length of the CDR3 is 15 residues. The CDR3 DNA reads as TGTGCCAGCAGTCACGACTCCGCCAGCTCCTACGAGCAGTACTTC. It yields the protein CASSHDSASSYEQYF.

The chain couples TRBV4-2 to TRBJ1-6, with no clear D. This CDR3 contains 13 residues. Looked up from germline, CDR1 is LGHNA and CDR2 is YNFKEQ. Trimming removed 4 bases from V and 6 bases from J, with 7 bases in between. CDR3 protein: CASSPSPNSPLHF. DNA for the CDR3: TGTGCCAGCAGCCCCTCCCCTAATTCACCCCTCCACTTT.

The J gene is TRBJ2-1, the V gene TRBV6-5; the match to TRBD2 covers 9 bases. CDR3 length: 12 amino acids. From germline, CDR1 is MNHEY and CDR2 SVGAGI. In DNA form, the CDR3 reads TGTGGCGTAAGAGCGGGGGGCAATGAGCAGTTCTTC. Translation gives CGVRAGGNEQFF.

V usage is TRBV19 and J usage is TRBJ1-1; 8 bases fit TRBD1. The CDR3 spans 16 residues. CDR1 is LNHDA and CDR2 is SQIVND in the germline V gene (reference sequence). With V trimmed by 7 bases and J by 0 bases, 10 bases remained unmatched. CDR3 loop: CASMTGDMRLNTEAFF. In DNA form, the CDR3 reads TGTGCCAGTATGACAGGGGATATGAGATTGAACACTGAAGCTTTCTTT.

This clone occurred once. This chain joins TRBV4-2 and TRBJ2-1; possible D gene TRBD1, 5 bases. The CDR3 is 14 amino acids. Germline assignment: CDR1 LGHNA and CDR2 YNFKEQ. The V end lost 3 bases, the J end lost 4 bases, and 10 bases lay between the germline ends. CDR3 protein: CASSQDMTYNEQFF. In DNA, the CDR3 is TGTGCCAGCAGCCAGGACATGACTTACAATGAGCAGTTCTTC.

V is TRBV7-6 and J is TRBJ2-5, with 12 bases fitting TRBD1. The end of the DNA aligns better with TRBJ2-7, so the J call may be wrong. Germline lookup yields CDR1 SGHVS and CDR2 FNYEAQ. The CDR3 sequence is 15 residues long. The CDR3 DNA follows: TGTGCCAGCAGCTTAGATGGGACAGGGGGCCACGAGCAGTACTTC. This codes for CASSLDGTGGHEQYF.

This clone was seen once. The genes are TRBV4-2 and TRBJ2-7, with a possible D match to TRBD1 (6 bases). The CDR3 is made up of 13 amino acids. Germline V gives CDR1 LGHNA, CDR2 YNFKEQ. Trimming shortened V by 1 base and J by 3 bases, and 7 bases separated the two germline ends. The CDR3 DNA reads TGTGCCAGCAGCCAAGGGGACAACTACGAGCAGTACTTC. It yields the protein CASSQGDNYEQYF.

This clone was detected a few times. This chain connects TRBV29-1 to TRBJ1-1; D uncertain. The CDR3 runs to 12 residues. V was trimmed by 7 bases and J by 0 bases, leaving 9 bases between them. The germline V gene has CDR1 SQVTM and CDR2 ANQGSEA. CDR3 coding DNA: TGCAGCGCGCCCGAGGTGAACACTGAAGCTTTCTTT. Translation gives CSAPEVNTEAFF. Based on the CDR3 plus reference TRBV29-1 and TRBJ1-1, the full variable domain is SAVISQKPSRDICQRGTSLTIQCQVDSQVTMMFWYRQQPGQSLTLIATANQGSEATYESGFVIDKFPISRPNLTFSTLTVSNMSPEDSSIYLCSAPEVNTEAFFGQGTRLTVV.

This clone was seen just once. The junction does not match germline at one end; this may be a read error. This chain joins TRBV7-2 and TRBJ2-5, with 12 bases identical to TRBD2. The CDR3 contains 14 residues. The germline V gene has CDR1 SGHTA and CDR2 FQGNSA. The CDR3, as DNA: TGTGCCAGCAGCCTAGCGGGAGGGCCGGAGACCCAGTACTTC. It codes for CASSLAGGPETQYF.

This chain links TRBV7-6 with TRBJ2-7; D is ambiguous. V shed 1 base and J shed 1 base, with 8 bases lying between them. This CDR3 has 14 amino acids. Germline V gene data show CDR1 as SGHVS and CDR2 as FNYEAQ. The CDR3 protein is CASSLVAESYEQYF. The CDR3 nucleotides are TGTGCCAGCAGCTTAGTTGCTGAGTCCTACGAGCAGTACTTC. Drawing the rest from reference TRBV7-6 and TRBJ2-7, the complete variable domain is GAGVSQSPRYKVTKRGQDVALRCDPISGHVSLYWYRQALGQGPEFLTYFNYEAQQDKSGLPNDRFSAERPEGSISTLTIQRTEQRDSAMYRCASSLVAESYEQYFGPGTRLTVT.

This clone was observed a few times. The chain is built from TRBV5-1 and TRBJ2-1; 9 nucleotides agree with TRBD1. Germline lookup yields CDR1 SGHRS and CDR2 YFSETQ. The V gene end was trimmed by 0 bases and the J gene end by 7 bases; junction bases not matched to a gene: 5. The CDR3 sequence is 15 residues long. CDR3 coding DNA: TGCGCCAGCAGCTTGGACAGGGGGCGCTTAAATGAGCAGTTCTTC. Translating it yields CASSLDRGRLNEQFF. The variable domain in full, completed from reference TRBV5-1 and TRBJ2-1, reads KAGVTQTPRYLIKTRGQQVTLSCSPISGHRSVSWYQQTPGQGLQFLFEYFSETQRNKGNFPGRFSGRQFSNSRSEMNVSTLELGDSALYLCASSLDRGRLNEQFFGPGTRLTVL.

The chain couples TRBV25-1 to TRBJ2-7; D is possibly TRBD1 (5 bases). The CDR3 covers 15 residues. The ends were cut back, 4 bases at V and 4 bases at J, with 17 bases in the middle. Per the germline V gene, CDR1 is MGHDK and CDR2 is SYGVNS. The chain's CDR3 is CASSVTQGKRYEQYF. The CDR3 bases are TGTGCCAGCAGTGTAACCCAGGGAAAAAGGTACGAGCAGTACTTC.

V and J are TRBV11-2 and TRBJ2-1, with D perhaps matching TRBD2 (5 bases). Germline assignment: CDR1 SGHAT and CDR2 FQNNGV. This CDR3 spans 16 amino acids. Trimming took off 1 base at V and 7 bases at J, with 17 bases between the two ends. The CDR3 sequence: CASSLAGGRVRNEQFF. The DNA of the CDR3 is TGTGCCAGCAGCTTAGCAGGTGGGCGGGTTCGGAATGAGCAGTTCTTC.

The rearrangement links TRBV19 to TRBJ2-7; possible D gene TRBD2, 5 bases. V was pared by 6 bases and J by 2 bases, with 5 bases between. Germline V gene sequence: CDR1 LNHDA, CDR2 SQIVND (reference sequence). The CDR3 has 11 amino acids. CDR3 protein: CASRGAYEQYF. CDR3 sequence (DNA): TGTGCCAGTAGGGGAGCCTACGAGCAGTACTTC.